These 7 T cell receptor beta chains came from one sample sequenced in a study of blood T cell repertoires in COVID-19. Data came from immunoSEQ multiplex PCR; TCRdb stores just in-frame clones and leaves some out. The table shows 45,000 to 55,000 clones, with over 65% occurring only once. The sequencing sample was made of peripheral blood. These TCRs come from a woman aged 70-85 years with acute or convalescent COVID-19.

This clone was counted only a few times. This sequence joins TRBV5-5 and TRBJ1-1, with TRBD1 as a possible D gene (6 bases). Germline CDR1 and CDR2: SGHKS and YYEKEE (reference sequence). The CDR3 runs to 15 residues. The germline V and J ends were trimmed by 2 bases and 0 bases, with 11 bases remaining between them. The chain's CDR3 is CASSLQGSMNTEAFF. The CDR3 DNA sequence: TGTGCCAGCAGCTTACAGGGTAGCATGAACACTGAAGCTTTCTTT.

Here the CDR3 DNA reads TGTGCCAGCAGTTACTCCGGACAGGGCTTGGGGGAAATGACGTACTTC. Its protein is CASSYSGQGLGEMTYF. The chain links TRBV6-5 to TRBJ2-7; 8 nucleotides align to TRBD1. Trimming removed 0 bases from V and 12 bases from J; junction bases left unmatched: 16. The CDR3 is 16 residues long. Per germline, CDR1 MNHEY and CDR2 SVGAGI.

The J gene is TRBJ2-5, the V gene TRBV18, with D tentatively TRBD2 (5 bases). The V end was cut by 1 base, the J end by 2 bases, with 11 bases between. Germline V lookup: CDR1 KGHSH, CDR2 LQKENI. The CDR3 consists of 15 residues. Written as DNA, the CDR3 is TGTGCCAGCTCACCACAACGAGGGAAACAAGAGACCCAGTACTTC. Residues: CASSPQRGKQETQYF.

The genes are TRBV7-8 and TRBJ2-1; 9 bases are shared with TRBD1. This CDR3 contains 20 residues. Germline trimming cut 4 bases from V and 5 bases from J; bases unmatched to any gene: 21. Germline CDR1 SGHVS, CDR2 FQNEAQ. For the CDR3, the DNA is TGTGCCAGCAGCTCCAACTTTCGGGGGATTGGGACAGGGAAGGACAATGAGCAGTTCTTC. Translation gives CASSSNFRGIGTGKDNEQFF.

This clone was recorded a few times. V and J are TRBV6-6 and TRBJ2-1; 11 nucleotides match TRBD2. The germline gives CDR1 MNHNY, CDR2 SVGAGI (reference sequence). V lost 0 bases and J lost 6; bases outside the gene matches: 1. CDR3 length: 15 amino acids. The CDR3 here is CASSYSTSGANEQFF. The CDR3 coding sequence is TGTGCCAGCAGTTACTCGACTAGCGGGGCCAATGAGCAGTTCTTC.

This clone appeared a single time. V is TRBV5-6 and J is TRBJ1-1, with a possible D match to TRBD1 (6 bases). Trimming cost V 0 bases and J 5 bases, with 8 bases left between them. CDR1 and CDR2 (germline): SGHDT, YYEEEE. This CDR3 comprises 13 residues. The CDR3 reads CASSLVQGTEAFF. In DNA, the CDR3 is TGTGCCAGCAGCTTGGTTCAGGGGACTGAAGCTTTCTTT.

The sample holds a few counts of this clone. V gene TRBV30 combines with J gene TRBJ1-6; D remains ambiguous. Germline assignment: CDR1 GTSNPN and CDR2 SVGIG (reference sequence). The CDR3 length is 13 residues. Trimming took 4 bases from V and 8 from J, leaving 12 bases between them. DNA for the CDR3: TGTGCCTGGAAACCGGAGCCGGATTCACCCCTCCACTTT. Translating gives CAWKPEPDSPLHF.